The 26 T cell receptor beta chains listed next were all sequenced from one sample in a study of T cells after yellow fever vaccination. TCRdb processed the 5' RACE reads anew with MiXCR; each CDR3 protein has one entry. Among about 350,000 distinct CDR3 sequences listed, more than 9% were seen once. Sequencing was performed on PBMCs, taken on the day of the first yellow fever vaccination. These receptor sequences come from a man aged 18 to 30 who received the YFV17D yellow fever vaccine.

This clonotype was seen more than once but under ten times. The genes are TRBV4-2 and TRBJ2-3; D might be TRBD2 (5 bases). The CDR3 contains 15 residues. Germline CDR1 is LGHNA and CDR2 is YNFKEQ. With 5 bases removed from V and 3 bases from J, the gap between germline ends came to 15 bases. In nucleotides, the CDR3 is TGTGCCAGCAGCTCACCTGGTACTAGGACAGATACGCAGTATTTT. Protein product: CASSSPGTRTDTQYF.

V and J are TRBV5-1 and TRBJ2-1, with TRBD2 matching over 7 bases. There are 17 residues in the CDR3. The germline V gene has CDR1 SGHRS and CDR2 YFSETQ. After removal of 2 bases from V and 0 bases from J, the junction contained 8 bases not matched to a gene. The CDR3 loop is CASSFMGGRSSYNEQFF. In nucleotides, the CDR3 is TGCGCCAGCAGCTTTATGGGGGGGAGGAGCTCCTACAATGAGCAGTTCTTC.

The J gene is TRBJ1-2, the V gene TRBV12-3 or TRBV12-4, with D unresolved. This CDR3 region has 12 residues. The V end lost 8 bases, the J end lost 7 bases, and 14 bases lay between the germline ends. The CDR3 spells CASEEMGSGYTF. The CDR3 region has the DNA TGTGCCAGCGAAGAGATGGGCTCTGGCTACACCTTC.

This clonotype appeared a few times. The CDR3: CASESSGELFF. CDR3 nucleotides: TGTGCCAGCGAATCCTCGGGGGAGCTGTTTTTT. The chain is built from TRBV7-9 and TRBJ2-2; D gene unclear. Germline-derived CDR1 and CDR2 are SEHNR and FQNEAQ (reference sequence). Trimming cost V 8 bases and J 8 bases, with 9 bases left between them. The CDR3 runs to 11 residues.

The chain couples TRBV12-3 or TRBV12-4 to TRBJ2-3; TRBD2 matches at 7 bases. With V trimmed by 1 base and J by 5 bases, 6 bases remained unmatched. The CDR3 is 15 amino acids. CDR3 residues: CASSLGGGVEDTQYF. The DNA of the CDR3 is TGTGCCAGCAGTTTAGGGGGGGGGGTAGAAGATACGCAGTATTTT.

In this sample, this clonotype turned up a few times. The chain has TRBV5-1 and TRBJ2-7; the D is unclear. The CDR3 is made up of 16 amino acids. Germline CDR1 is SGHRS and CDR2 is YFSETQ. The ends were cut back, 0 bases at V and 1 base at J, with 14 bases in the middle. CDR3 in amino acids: CASSLGARLESYEQYF. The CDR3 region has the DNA TGCGCCAGCAGCTTGGGGGCCCGTTTGGAGTCCTACGAGCAGTACTTC.

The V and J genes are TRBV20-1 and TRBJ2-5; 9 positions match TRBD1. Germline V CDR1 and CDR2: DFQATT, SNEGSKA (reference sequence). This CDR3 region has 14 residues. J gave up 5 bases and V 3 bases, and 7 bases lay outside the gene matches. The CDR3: CSARVGQGWETQYF. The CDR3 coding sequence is TGCAGTGCTAGGGTGGGACAGGGCTGGGAGACCCAGTACTTC.

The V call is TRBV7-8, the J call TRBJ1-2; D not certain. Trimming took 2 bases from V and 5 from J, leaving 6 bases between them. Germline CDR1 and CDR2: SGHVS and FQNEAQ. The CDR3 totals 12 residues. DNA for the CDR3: TGTGCCAGCAGCTTATACGATTATGGCTACACCTTC. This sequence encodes CASSLYDYGYTF.

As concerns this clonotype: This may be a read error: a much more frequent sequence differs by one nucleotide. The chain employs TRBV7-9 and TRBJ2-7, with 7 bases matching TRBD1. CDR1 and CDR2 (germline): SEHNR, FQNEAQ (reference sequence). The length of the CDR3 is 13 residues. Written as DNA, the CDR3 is TGTGACAGCAGCTCGGCAGGGGGCTACGAGCAGTACTTC. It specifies CDSSSAGGYEQYF.

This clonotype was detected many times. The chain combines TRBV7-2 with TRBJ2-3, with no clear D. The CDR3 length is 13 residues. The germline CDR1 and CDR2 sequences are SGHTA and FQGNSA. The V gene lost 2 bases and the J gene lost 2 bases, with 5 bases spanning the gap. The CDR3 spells CASSLRPTDTQYF. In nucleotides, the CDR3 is TGTGCCAGCAGCTTACGGCCCACAGATACGCAGTATTTT.

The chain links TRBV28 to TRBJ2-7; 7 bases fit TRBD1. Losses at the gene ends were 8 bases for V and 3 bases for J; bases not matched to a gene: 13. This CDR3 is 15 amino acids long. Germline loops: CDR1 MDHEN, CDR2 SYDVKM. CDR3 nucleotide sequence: TGTGCCAGCGGGAATATAGTACAGGGGCTCTACGAGCAGTACGTC. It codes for CASGNIVQGLYEQYV.

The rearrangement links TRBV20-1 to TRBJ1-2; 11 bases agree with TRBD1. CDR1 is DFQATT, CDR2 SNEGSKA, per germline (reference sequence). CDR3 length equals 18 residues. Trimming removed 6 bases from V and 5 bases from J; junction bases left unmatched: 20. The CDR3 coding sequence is TGCAGTGCCCCAGGCAATGCCGGACAGGGGGCGGTTGGGTATGGCTACACCTTC. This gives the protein CSAPGNAGQGAVGYGYTF.

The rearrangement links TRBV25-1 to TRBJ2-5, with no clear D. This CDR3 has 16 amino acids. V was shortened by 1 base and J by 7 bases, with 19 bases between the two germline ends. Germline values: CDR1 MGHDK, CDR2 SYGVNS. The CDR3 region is CASSEFTGPQAGTQYF. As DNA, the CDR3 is TGTGCCAGCAGTGAATTTACCGGACCTCAGGCTGGGACCCAGTACTTC.

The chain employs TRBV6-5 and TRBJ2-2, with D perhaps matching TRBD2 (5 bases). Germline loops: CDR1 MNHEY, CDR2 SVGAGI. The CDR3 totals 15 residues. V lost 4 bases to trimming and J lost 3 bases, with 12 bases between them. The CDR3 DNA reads TGTGCCAGCAGTTTTTCTAGCCCGTACACCGGGGAGCTGTTTTTT. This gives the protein CASSFSSPYTGELFF.

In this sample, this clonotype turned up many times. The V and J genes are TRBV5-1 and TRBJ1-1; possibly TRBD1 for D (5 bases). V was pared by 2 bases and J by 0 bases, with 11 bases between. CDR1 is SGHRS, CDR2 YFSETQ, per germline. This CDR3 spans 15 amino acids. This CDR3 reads CASSFTTDLNTEAFF. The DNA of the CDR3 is TGCGCCAGCAGCTTCACGACAGACCTGAACACTGAAGCTTTCTTT.

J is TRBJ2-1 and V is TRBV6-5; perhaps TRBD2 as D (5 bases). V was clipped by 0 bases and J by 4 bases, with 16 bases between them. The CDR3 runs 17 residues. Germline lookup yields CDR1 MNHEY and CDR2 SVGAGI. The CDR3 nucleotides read TGTGCCAGCAGTTACTCGAGCGGTCCCCTACTTTACAATGAGCAGTTCTTC. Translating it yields CASSYSSGPLLYNEQFF.

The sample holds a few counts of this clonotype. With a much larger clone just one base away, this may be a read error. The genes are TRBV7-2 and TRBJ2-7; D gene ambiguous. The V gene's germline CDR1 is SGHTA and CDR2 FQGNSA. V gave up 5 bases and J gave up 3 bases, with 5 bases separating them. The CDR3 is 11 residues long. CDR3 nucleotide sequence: TGTGCCAGCAGCGCATACTACGAGCAGTACTTC. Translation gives CASSAYYEQYF.

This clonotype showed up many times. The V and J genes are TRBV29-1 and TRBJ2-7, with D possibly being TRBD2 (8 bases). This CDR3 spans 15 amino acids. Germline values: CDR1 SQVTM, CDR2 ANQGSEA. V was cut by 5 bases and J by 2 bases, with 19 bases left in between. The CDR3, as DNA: TGCAGCGTTATAGGCGGGGGGACAGAGACCTACGAGCAGTACTTC. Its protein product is CSVIGGGTETYEQYF.

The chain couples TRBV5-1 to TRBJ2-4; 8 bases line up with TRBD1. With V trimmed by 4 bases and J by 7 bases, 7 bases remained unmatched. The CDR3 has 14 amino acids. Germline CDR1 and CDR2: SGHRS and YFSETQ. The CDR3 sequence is CASSPGQVENIQYF. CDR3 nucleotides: TGCGCCAGCAGCCCGGGACAGGTCGAGAACATTCAGTACTTC.

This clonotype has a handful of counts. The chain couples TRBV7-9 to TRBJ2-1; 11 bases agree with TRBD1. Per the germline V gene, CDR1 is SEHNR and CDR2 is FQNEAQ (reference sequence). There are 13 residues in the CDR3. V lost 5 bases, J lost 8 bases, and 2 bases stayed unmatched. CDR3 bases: TGTGCCAGCAGCGGACAGGGGGCCTATGAGCAGTTCTTC. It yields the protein CASSGQGAYEQFF.

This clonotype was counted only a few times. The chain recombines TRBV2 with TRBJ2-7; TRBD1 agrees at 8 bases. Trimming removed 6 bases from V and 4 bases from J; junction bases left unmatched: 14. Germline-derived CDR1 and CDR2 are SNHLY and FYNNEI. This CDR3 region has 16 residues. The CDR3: CASRDFSGQGKYEQYF. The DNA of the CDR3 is TGTGCCAGCAGGGACTTTTCCGGACAGGGAAAGTACGAGCAGTACTTC.

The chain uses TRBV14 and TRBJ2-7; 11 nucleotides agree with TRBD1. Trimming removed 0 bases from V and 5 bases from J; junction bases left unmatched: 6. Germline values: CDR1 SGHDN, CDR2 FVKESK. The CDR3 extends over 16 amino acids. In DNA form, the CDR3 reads TGTGCCAGCAGCCAAGATGGAGGACAGGGGGCTCACGAGCAGTACTTC. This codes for CASSQDGGQGAHEQYF.

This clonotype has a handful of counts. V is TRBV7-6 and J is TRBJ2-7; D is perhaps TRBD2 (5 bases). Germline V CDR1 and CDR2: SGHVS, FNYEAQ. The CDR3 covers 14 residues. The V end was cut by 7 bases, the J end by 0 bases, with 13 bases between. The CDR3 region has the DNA TGTGCCAGCACCAGCGGCCATAGCTCCTACGAGCAGTACTTC. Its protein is CASTSGHSSYEQYF.

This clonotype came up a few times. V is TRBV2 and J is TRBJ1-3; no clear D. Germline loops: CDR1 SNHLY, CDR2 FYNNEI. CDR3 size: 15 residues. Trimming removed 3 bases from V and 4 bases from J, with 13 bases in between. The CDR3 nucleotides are TGTGCCAGCAGTGAGAATCCGAGATTGGGAAACACCATATATTTT. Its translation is CASSENPRLGNTIYF.

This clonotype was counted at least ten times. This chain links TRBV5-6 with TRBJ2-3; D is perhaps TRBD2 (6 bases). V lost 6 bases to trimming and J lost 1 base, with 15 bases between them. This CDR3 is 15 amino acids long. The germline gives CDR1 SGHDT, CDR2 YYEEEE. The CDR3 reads CASKVRGPGTDTQYF. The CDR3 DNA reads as TGTGCCAGCAAGGTGCGGGGACCCGGCACAGATACGCAGTATTTT.

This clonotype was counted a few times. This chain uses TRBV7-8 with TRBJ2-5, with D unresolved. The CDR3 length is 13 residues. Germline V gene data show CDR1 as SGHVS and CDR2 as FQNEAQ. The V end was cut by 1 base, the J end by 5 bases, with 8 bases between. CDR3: CASSLVLSETQYF. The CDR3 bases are TGTGCCAGCAGCTTAGTGCTAAGTGAGACCCAGTACTTC.